A selection of T cell receptor beta chains follows, all from one sample in a study of T cell responses to AZD1222 COVID-19 vaccine. Sequenced by immunoSEQ multiplex PCR; TCRdb stores in-frame clones only, minus some. The sample yields about 110,000 clones, more than 70% seen once. The input for sequencing was peripheral blood, taken on day 0 of MenACWY control vaccination. Receptor source: an adult in good health. Both conserved end residues are part of each CDR3. Clone size is shown for a subset of rows, as once, few, many or a class of expanded clone.

V	J	size	CDR3
TRBV5-8	TRBJ2-3	-	CASSTGGAADTQYF
TRBV13	TRBJ1-4	once	CASSLWGEKLFF
TRBV7-8	TRBJ1-4	-	CASSLARDNEKLFF
TRBV30	TRBJ2-3	-	CAWSDGHLWTDTQYF
TRBV4-1	TRBJ1-4	-	CASSQVQGIGEKLFF
TRBV19	TRBJ2-7	-	CASSIFGRGYEQYF
TRBV3-1/TRBV3-2	TRBJ1-5	-	CASSQEGGQGGRQPQHF
TRBV4-2	TRBJ2-4	-	CASSQHWLTSGGELAKNIQYF
TRBV4-2	TRBJ1-5	-	CASSQEGLGQPQHF
TRBV5-1	TRBJ1-4	-	CASSVTGEIEKLFF
TRBV5-1	TRBJ2-7	-	CASSLGQDIYEQYF
TRBV5-1	TRBJ2-5	-	CASSLGRGPQETQYF
TRBV29-1	TRBJ2-7	few	CSVEDNTVDYEQYF
TRBV21-1	TRBJ2-1	-	CASSDRDRVKHEQFF
TRBV9	TRBJ2-1	-	CASSSAGSYNEQFF
TRBV2	TRBJ2-1	-	CASSGTGPNEQFF
TRBV14	TRBJ1-3	-	CASSQFHTLNTIYF
TRBV9	TRBJ2-1	-	CASSVSGTSGPVAEQFF
TRBV5-1	TRBJ1-1	-	CASSLARATNTEAFF
TRBV19	TRBJ2-7	-	CASRLSPGQGTYEQYF
TRBV5-5	TRBJ1-6	-	CASSLFGGSHSYNSPLHF
TRBV6-5	TRBJ2-7	-	CASSYGGRPEEEQYF